These 32 T cell receptor beta chains share one sample of origin, sequenced in a study of tumor-infiltrating lymphocytes in glioblastoma multiforme listed by TCRdb under 2017. The data were produced on an Illumina HiSeq 2500. Using a modified ARM-PCR protocol with multiple V-beta primers and a C-beta primer, the team built TCRB libraries from RNA through three nested multiplex PCR rounds. TCRdb reran the public reads through fastp at Q25 and MiXCR, keeping productive beta chains. Here each entry gathers all rows of one CDR3 protein and keeps the most common genes and DNA. For this sample there are more than 13,000 distinct CDR3 sequences; 55% to 85% appear just once. The ten largest clonotypes hold less than 50% of the sample. The source material was brain tumor tissue. The receptors come from a male donor with glioblastoma.

The chain carries TRBV6-6 and TRBJ1-2; D call uncertain. V was shortened by 10 bases and J by 8 bases, with 20 bases between the two germline ends. Germline loops: CDR1 MNHNY, CDR2 SVGAGI (reference sequence). This CDR3 spans 13 amino acids. CDR3 DNA: TGTGCCATCACGGAGTCGGGGTATGTCGGCTACACCTTC. It is translated as CAITESGYVGYTF.

In the case of this clonotype: The junction departs from germline at one end; a sequencing error may be responsible. The chain is built from TRBV6-1 and TRBJ1-1, with D perhaps matching TRBD1 (6 bases). This CDR3 contains 13 residues. The germline V gene encodes CDR1 MNHNS and CDR2 SASEGT. This CDR3 is CASSTGMKTEAFF. CDR3 nucleotide sequence: TGTGCCAGCAGTACAGGGATGAAGACTGAAGCTTTCTTT.

To note about this clonotype: Sequence at one end of the junction differs from germline and may be a read error. The rearrangement links TRBV6-1 to TRBJ2-3; TRBD2 aligns across 11 bases. CDR3 size: 15 residues. CDR1 is MNHNS and CDR2 is SASEGT in the germline V gene. The CDR3 here is CASRATSGTRYTQCF. In DNA, the CDR3 is TGTGCCAGCAGAGCGACTAGCGGGACTCGATATACGCAGTGTTTT.

V usage is TRBV6-1 and J usage is TRBJ2-1; 10 bases map to TRBD2. CDR1 is MNHNS, CDR2 SASEGT, per germline. CDR3 length: 14 amino acids. V was pared by 6 bases and J by 6 bases, with 5 bases of the junction left unmatched. The CDR3 bases are TGTGCCAGCAGCTGGACTAGCGGAATCAATGAGCAGTTCTTC. It encodes CASSWTSGINEQFF.

A word on this clonotype: As the CDR3 is not closed by the conserved phenylalanine or tryptophan, this likely results from a read error. The chain joins TRBV29-1 to TRBJ1-6, with D maybe TRBD1 (5 bases). This CDR3 comprises 13 residues. Germline assignment: CDR1 SQVTM and CDR2 ANQGSEA. V lost 4 bases and J 10 bases, leaving 14 bases between the germline ends. CDR3: CSVASDRESPLHL. The CDR3 DNA is TGCAGCGTTGCAAGCGACAGAGAATCACCCCTCCACCTT.

Notes on this clonotype: The CDR3 does not end in the conserved phenylalanine or tryptophan, so this is likely a read error. V gene TRBV29-1 combines with J gene TRBJ1-6, with 9 nucleotides matching TRBD1. V was clipped by 4 bases and J by 10 bases; unmatched bases: 5. The germline V gene encodes CDR1 SQVTM and CDR2 ANQGSEA. The CDR3 contains 13 residues. CDR3 in amino acids: CSVARDRESPLHR. As DNA, the CDR3 is TGCAGCGTTGCCAGGGACAGGGAATCACCCCTCCACCGT.

This clonotype was seen ten or more times. V usage is TRBV2 and J usage is TRBJ1-1; no clear D gene. CDR1 SNHLY and CDR2 FYNNEI come from the germline V gene. The V end lost 7 bases, the J end lost 0 bases, and 15 bases lay between the germline ends. CDR3 length: 15 residues. CDR3 sequence reads: CASTLSPGVNTEAFF. The CDR3 DNA reads TGTGCCAGCACCCTCTCCCCCGGGGTGAACACTGAAGCTTTCTTT.

To note about this clonotype: No conserved phenylalanine or tryptophan ends this CDR3, so it is likely a read error. The rearrangement joins TRBV6-6 to TRBJ1-5; 9 positions agree with TRBD1. Germline V CDR1 and CDR2: MNHNY, SVGAGI (reference sequence). The CDR3 spans 15 residues. In nucleotides, the CDR3 is TGTGCGAGCAGTTACTCGACAGGGGGGCCTCAGCCACAGCATTCT. It codes for CASSYSTGGPQPQHS.

The rearrangement uses TRBV6-1 and TRBJ2-7, with a weak D call TRBD2 (5 bases). Germline V gene sequence: CDR1 MNHNS, CDR2 SASEGT. The CDR3 has 12 residues. Trimming took off 10 bases at V and 0 bases at J, with 10 bases between the two ends. The CDR3 nucleotides read TGTGCCACCAACGGGGACTCCTACGAGCAGTACTTC. It specifies CATNGDSYEQYF.

The chain recombines TRBV11-2 with TRBJ2-1; TRBD1 is a possible D gene (6 bases). The CDR3 is 13 residues long. The germline CDR1 and CDR2 sequences are SGHAT and FQNNGV. The CDR3 loop reads CSSGLDRGNKQFF. The CDR3 nucleotides are TGTTCAAGCGGCTTAGATAGGGGGAATAAGCAGTTCTTC.

The table lists this clonotype with a few counts. The chain is built from TRBV12-3 or TRBV12-4 and TRBJ2-7; D possibly corresponds to TRBD1 (5 bases). Between the trimmed V and J ends, which lost 6 bases and 0 bases, there was a span of 18 bases. The CDR3 is 16 residues long. The CDR3 DNA reads TGTGCCAGCAGCCCCCCCCCGGACCAGGGCTCCTACGAGCAGTACTTC. This encodes CASSPPPDQGSYEQYF.

Note on this clonotype: One junction end disagrees with the germline gene, perhaps due to a read error. This chain connects TRBV11-2 to TRBJ1-1, with D perhaps TRBD1 (6 bases). Germline lookup yields CDR1 SGHAT and CDR2 FQNNGV. This CDR3 is 15 amino acids long. CDR3 coding DNA: TGTGCCGGCAGCTTAGACCCACAGGGTGGTACTGAAGCTTTCTTT. Protein: CAGSLDPQGGTEAFF.

About this clonotype: Germline is not matched at one junction end, which may reflect a read error. The chain employs TRBV12-3 or TRBV12-4 and TRBJ2-1, with D unresolved. The CDR3 runs 14 residues. The DNA for the CDR3 is TGTGCCATCAGTTCCTTAGTCTCGGGCAATGAGCAGTTCTTC. Translating it yields CAISSLVSGNEQFF.

This clonotype was found once. Sequence at one end of the junction differs from germline and may be a read error. This chain links TRBV11-2 with TRBJ2-2; D is perhaps TRBD1 (5 bases). CDR1 SGHAT and CDR2 FQNNGV come from the germline V gene. The CDR3 has 16 amino acids. The CDR3 here is CASSFQRGARTGELFF. The CDR3 nucleotides read TGTGCCAGTAGCTTCCAGCGTGGGGCGAGAACCGGGGAGCTGTTTTTT.

The chain employs TRBV20-1 and TRBJ2-1; TRBD2 matches 15 bases. Germline CDR1 DFQATT, CDR2 SNEGSKA (reference sequence). This CDR3 is built from 14 residues. V lost 4 bases and J lost 9; bases outside the gene matches: 4. The DNA for the CDR3 is TGCAGTGCTAAGGGACTAGCGGGAGGACGTGAGCAGTTCTTC. Protein product: CSAKGLAGGREQFF.

The chain joins TRBV20-1 to TRBJ2-5; 12 nucleotides align to TRBD2. Germline V gene data show CDR1 as DFQATT and CDR2 as SNEGSKA (reference sequence). Trimming removed 4 bases from V and 4 bases from J; junction bases left unmatched: 7. The CDR3 covers 15 residues. CDR3 loop: CSATTSGRKVETQYF. The CDR3 DNA reads as TGCAGTGCTACGACTAGCGGGAGAAAGGTAGAGACCCAGTACTTC.

The chain couples TRBV20-1 to TRBJ2-7; 7 bases align to TRBD2. Germline-derived CDR1 and CDR2 are DFQATT and SNEGSKA (reference sequence). V shed 0 bases, J shed 3 bases, and the junction held 2 bases outside the gene matches. The CDR3 length is 13 residues. The CDR3 spells CSARDRGDYEQYF. CDR3 in DNA: TGCAGTGCTAGAGATCGGGGGGACTACGAGCAGTACTTC.

This clonotype was counted once. The chain employs TRBV28 and TRBJ2-5; D is unclear. The ends were cut back, 6 bases at V and 1 base at J, with 6 bases in the middle. CDR1 and CDR2 from the germline V gene are MDHEN and SYDVKM. The CDR3 sequence is 12 residues long. The chain's CDR3 is CASSEAQETQYF. CDR3 sequence (DNA): TGTGCCAGCAGCGAGGCCCAAGAGACCCAGTACTTC.

This clonotype was found many times. The conserved phenylalanine or tryptophan is not found at the CDR3 terminus, so this likely reflects a read error. V usage is TRBV6-1 and J usage is TRBJ1-6, with D perhaps matching TRBD1 (6 bases). V lost 2 bases, J lost 7 bases, and 12 bases lay in between. CDR1 is MNHNS, CDR2 SASEGT, per germline. This CDR3 comprises 15 residues. The DNA of the CDR3 is TGTGCCAGCAGTGAATCAACAGGGTTCAATTCACCCCTCCACTAT. Its translation: CASSESTGFNSPLHY.

Turning to this clonotype: The junction and the germline gene differ at one end; a read error may be behind it. The rearrangement joins TRBV20-1 to TRBJ2-7; D is uncertain. There are 10 residues in the CDR3. Per germline, CDR1 DFQATT and CDR2 SNEGSKA (reference sequence). The CDR3 spells CSAPRGEQCF. CDR3 in DNA: TGCAGTGCCCCCCGTGGCGAGCAGTGCTTC.

This clonotype has just a few counts. The gene calls are TRBV11-1 and TRBJ2-3; D gene unclear. Germline loops: CDR1 SGHAT, CDR2 FQDESV (reference sequence). CDR3 length: 13 amino acids. Trimming pared 0 bases from V and 4 bases from J, leaving 5 bases between. CDR3 amino acids: CASSLARADTQYF. CDR3 nucleotides: TGTGCCAGCAGCTTAGCCCGGGCAGATACGCAGTATTTT.

With respect to this clonotype: Being one base from a much bigger clone, this may be a read error. V is TRBV2 and J is TRBJ2-2; 8 bases line up with TRBD1. V lost 7 bases, J lost 6 bases, and 7 bases stayed unmatched. The germline V gene encodes CDR1 SNHLY and CDR2 FYNNEI. CDR3 length: 14 residues. Here the CDR3 reads CASNDRGSAGELFF. The CDR3 coding sequence is TGTGCCAGCAACGACAGGGGCTCCGCCGGGGAGCTGTTTTTT.

In this sample, this clonotype turned up a few times. The chain joins TRBV6-1 to TRBJ2-7; D unresolved. The CDR3 is 13 amino acids. CDR1 and CDR2 (germline): MNHNS, SASEGT. V lost 11 bases to trimming and J lost 3 bases, with 17 bases between them. CDR3 protein: CACHLATHYEQYF. CDR3 nucleotide sequence: TGTGCCTGCCACTTAGCTACTCACTACGAGCAGTACTTC.

The V and J genes are TRBV6-6 and TRBJ2-7; D tentatively reads TRBD1 or TRBD2 (6 bases each). The last part of the DNA fits TRBJ2-5 better; the J call may be wrong. CDR1 and CDR2 (germline): MNHNY, SVGAGI (reference sequence). The CDR3 consists of 16 residues. CDR3: CASRDTGTPGGETQYF. DNA for the CDR3: TGTGCCAGCAGAGATACTGGGACACCTGGGGGGGAGACCCAGTACTTC.

The chain links TRBV11-2 to TRBJ2-1; 9 bases align to TRBD1. The CDR3 runs 16 residues. V was pared by 5 bases and J by 3 bases, with 8 bases of the junction left unmatched. Looked up from germline, CDR1 is SGHAT and CDR2 is FQNNGV. CDR3 in amino acids: CASSLRPGQGYNEQFF. The CDR3 coding sequence is TGTGCCAGCAGCCTAAGGCCGGGACAGGGCTACAATGAGCAGTTCTTC.

This chain joins TRBV6-5 and TRBJ2-5, with TRBD2 identical over 10 bases. The V gene end was trimmed by 4 bases and the J gene end by 4 bases; junction bases not matched to a gene: 9. The CDR3 length is 16 residues. In germline, CDR1 is MNHEY, CDR2 SVGAGI. The CDR3 coding sequence is TGTGCCAGCAGTTCAACGAGCGGGAGGGCCGCAGAGACCCAGTACTTC. Translating it yields CASSSTSGRAAETQYF.

Here the CDR3 DNA reads TGTGCCAGCAGAAGCCGCCGGGGACAGGCTCTCTCCTACGAGCAGTACTTC. Its protein product is CASRSRRGQALSYEQYF. This rearrangement joins TRBV6-5 to TRBJ2-7; 8 bases agree with TRBD1. With V trimmed by 6 bases and J by 0 bases, 13 bases remained unmatched. The germline V gene has CDR1 MNHEY and CDR2 SVGAGI. The CDR3 contains 17 residues.

For this clonotype: A read error may account for a junction end that differs from germline. The rearrangement links TRBV11-3 to TRBJ1-1; D unclear. The CDR3 is made up of 13 amino acids. Germline CDR1 SGHNT, CDR2 YENEEA. The CDR3 DNA is TGTGCCAGCAGCCGCCAGCCGAACACTGAAGCTTCCTTT. Its translation is CASSRQPNTEASF.

As regards this clonotype: One junction end does not reproduce the germline sequence, and a read error may be involved. The J gene is TRBJ2-5, the V gene TRBV11-2; D is uncertain. The germline V gene has CDR1 SGHAT and CDR2 FQNNGV. The length of the CDR3 is 13 residues. The CDR3 region has the DNA TGTGCCAGCAGCTTAGAGGTCTTGGACCTCCGGTTCTTC. Protein product: CASSLEVLDLRFF.

As concerns this clonotype: Because the CDR3 is missing its conserved closing phenylalanine or tryptophan, this is likely a read error. The rearrangement joins TRBV20-1 to TRBJ2-7; D gene uncertain. The germline V and J ends were trimmed by 4 bases and 5 bases, with 21 bases remaining between them. Germline V gene sequence: CDR1 DFQATT, CDR2 SNEGSKA (reference sequence). The CDR3 length is 15 residues. The CDR3 nucleotides are TGCAGTGCTAACACTGACTCCCACTCTTCCCACGAGCAGTACTCC. It codes for CSANTDSHSSHEQYS.

This clonotype was counted between two and nine times. This chain links TRBV11-2 with TRBJ2-7, with 7 bases that match TRBD1. Trimming removed 0 bases from V and 0 bases from J; junction bases left unmatched: 2. CDR3 size: 15 residues. Germline loops: CDR1 SGHAT, CDR2 FQNNGV. CDR3 sequence (DNA): TGTGCCAGCAGCTTAGAGTCAGGGGGCTCCTACGAGCAGTACTTC. Protein sequence: CASSLESGGSYEQYF.

The rearrangement links TRBV4-1 to TRBJ2-7; 9 bases match TRBD1. The CDR3 is 15 amino acids. CDR1 and CDR2 from the germline V gene are MGHRA and YSYEKL. The V gene end was trimmed by 8 bases and the J gene end by 3 bases; junction bases not matched to a gene: 11. The CDR3 sequence: CASQERGTGNYEQYF. The CDR3 DNA sequence: TGCGCCAGCCAAGAACGAGGGACAGGGAACTACGAGCAGTACTTC.